This T cell receptor beta chain came from a study of breast tumors, draining lymph nodes, adjacent tissues. General study results and limits: The data were judged consistent with most tumor T cells coming from lymph node and expanding in tumor. Luminal-like breast cancer showed significantly greater tumor-nontumor repertoire similarity than basal-like breast cancer did. Tumor TCR diversity was below lymph nodes but above nontumor tissue.

TCRdb used MiXCR to reprocess the multiplex PCR reads, holding one entry per CDR3 protein. The profile shows some 150,000 distinct CDR3 sequences, under 25% of them singletons. Ten or more counts support this clonotype. The target antigen is unknown. The lymph nodes were axillary draining lymph nodes from breast cancer patients. This receptor was obtained from a female donor with breast cancer. Some clones in this sample may be carry-over from other donors' samples. Sequenced sample: axillary lymph node tissue.

CDR3 residues: CASTRTGRRETQYF. CDR3 DNA: TGTGCCAGCACACGGACAGGGAGACGGGAGACCCAGTACTTC. The V gene is TRBV2, the J gene TRBJ2-5; 8 bases agree with TRBD1. Germline V CDR1 and CDR2: SNHLY, FYNNEI. Unmatched junction bases numbered 9, after V lost 7 bases and J lost 5 bases. The CDR3 consists of 14 residues. Drawing the rest from reference TRBV2 and TRBJ2-5, the complete variable domain is EPEVTQTPSHQVTQMGQEVILRCVPISNHLYFYWYRQILGQKVEFLVSFYNNEISEKSEIFDDQFSVERPDGSNFTLKIRSTKLEDSAMYFCASTRTGRRETQYFGPGTRLLVL.